This entry describes one TCR beta chain. The sample originates from a study of cytomegalovirus exposure and HLA in healthy donors. PCR was performed using 60 Vbeta and 13 Jbeta primers. Data came from immunoSEQ multiplex PCR; TCRdb stores just in-frame clones and leaves some out. This table has around 170,000 clones, around 78% appearing once. This clonotype was sampled from a woman aged 45 to 65 in good health and CMV-seropositive. Sequencing was performed on PBMCs.

CDR3 sequence (DNA): TGCGCCAGCAGCTCGCCTGCCGGGACTAGCGGGGAGCTGTTTTTT. Its translation is CASSSPAGTSGELFF. This chain connects TRBV5-1 to TRBJ2-2, with 8 bases lining up with TRBD2. CDR1 is SGHRS, CDR2 YFSETQ, per germline. This CDR3 is built from 15 residues. V dropped 3 bases and J dropped 7; count of bases not matched to a gene: 8.